The TCR beta chain under discussion was sequenced for a study of T cells in localized non-small cell lung cancer. General observations from the study: Among the tissues sampled, uninvolved adjacent lung had the highest T cell clonality, above tumor.

Germline CDR1 is SGHRS and CDR2 is YFSETQ. With 4 bases clipped from V and 6 bases from J, the junction kept 11 bases outside the gene matches. This CDR3 is built from 15 residues. Turning to this clone: The antigen remains undetermined.

Sequencing used immunoSEQ multiplex PCR; TCRdb keeps in-frame clones, though not all of them. The table lists tens of thousands of clones, around 80% of them singletons. The rearrangement links TRBV5-1 to TRBJ1-1; 8 bases are a match to TRBD1. This TCR derives from a female donor older than 55 with stage I lung adenocarcinoma. Sequencing was performed on peripheral blood, taken before any cancer treatment. The CDR3 nucleotides read TGCGCCAGCAGCCTAAGGACAGGGCTTGGCCCTGAAGCTTTCTTT. This translates into CASSLRTGLGPEAFF. The variable domain in full, completed from reference TRBV5-1 and TRBJ1-1, reads KAGVTQTPRYLIKTRGQQVTLSCSPISGHRSVSWYQQTPGQGLQFLFEYFSETQRNKGNFPGRFSGRQFSNSRSEMNVSTLELGDSALYLCASSLRTGLGPEAFFGQGTRLTVV.